The present T cell receptor beta chain was sequenced within a study of T cells in localized non-small cell lung cancer (dated by TCRdb to the early 2020s). For the study in its entirety: Comparing tumors with uninvolved tumor-adjacent lungs, the study looked at the T cell repertoires of fewer than 250 patients with early-stage NSCLC. The mean age of the NSCLC patients was 60 to 85 years, with 130 or so men and around 100 women. The cohort comprised approximately 240 treatment-naïve NSCLC patients with resected, localized lung tumors.

Study-level results and caveats: Because the study design was exploratory, TCR variables were selected using unadjusted p-values without false-discovery rate correction. Higher blood T cell density associated with longer overall survival, while higher adjacent-lung clonality associated with shorter survival. A median of about 61 of the top 100 tumor clones turned up in the paired uninvolved adjacent lung, and about 28 of those clones also ranked among the top 100 of that same adjacent lung. Because multi-region tumor sequencing was not performed, intratumor heterogeneity could not be ruled out. Uninvolved tumor-adjacent lung showed the highest T cell clonality, higher than tumor, which suggests more focused antigenic responses in the adjacent lung.

As regards this clone: Its antigen is still unknown. It has no much larger one-base neighbor in the sample; base qualities were not kept.

At diagnosis, peripheral blood, uninvolved tumor-adjacent lung and tumor were collected and stored as a combination of fresh-frozen and FFPE material. For TCR repertoire profiling, blood samples were analyzed as peripheral blood mononuclear cells. TCR beta CDR3 regions were sequenced from DNA using the immunoSEQ Assay. In the authors' own workflow: To compute T cell density, TCR beta template counts were normalized to usable DNA, which was estimated by amplifying housekeeping genes. The preseqR package was used to estimate richness by extrapolating to 400,000 templates for PBMC samples and to 120,000 templates for tissue samples. Clonality was calculated as one minus Pielou's evenness. Tissue-enriched TCRs were identified through differential abundance testing performed on productive amino-acid clonotypes, with a minimum total count of 5 and an alpha of 0.1. The Jaccard Index and the Morisita Overlap Index were used to measure repertoire overlap between compartments. GLIPH grouped TCR beta CDR3s together with public tetramer-defined viral CDR3s, and a viral motif had to include at least three viral sequences and also show V-gene enrichment. This immuneACCESS table, as held by TCRdb, lists in-frame sequences with V and J called but not all clones. Of the missing ones, under half trace to an unresolved V gene in checked studies; the others have no known cause. The DNA gave D and trimming, while V, J and clone size come from that table. Across this sample there are approximately 29,000 clones, with roughly four fifths seen only once. The ten top clones hold approximately 5.3% of the sample.

The sequences come from peripheral blood mononuclear cells, collected before any cancer treatment. This receptor was taken from a man aged 40-75 years with stage III lung adenocarcinoma.

The DNA is as follows: TGTGCCAGCAATGGCGCATCAGGTACGCAGTATTTT. The translation is CASNGASGTQYF. Here the chain combines TRBV6-5 and TRBJ2-3; the D segment cannot be called with confidence. The germline V gene provides CDR1 MNHEY and CDR2 SVGAGI. The CDR3 starts with the cysteine, ends with the phenylalanine, and has 12 residues. Only the CDR3 part of the read is kept: 36 bases, read in frame from the first base. V is pared back by 7 bases and J by 8 bases, with 13 bases lying between the germline termini.